Sequencing of this T cell receptor (beta chain) was carried out in a study of cytotoxic CD8 clonotypes in ibrutinib-treated CLL. In the study overall: After a median roughly 12 months on treatment (6 to 36), response samples were drawn. General study results and limits: Baseline clonality was higher than in age-matched healthy donors and moved in step with circulating CD8+ T-cell counts. Clonality increased at ibrutinib response and stayed stable in sustained remission. At progression, however, it fell back toward baseline.

Remarks on this clone: Antigen: not known.

Trimming left V 7 bases short and J 5 bases short, with 14 bases between. CDR3 length equals 14 residues. Germline V gene lookup returns CDR1 SNHLY and CDR2 FYNNEI. Clones were sequenced by immunoSEQ multiplex PCR, and TCRdb holds only the in-frame ones, with some missing. The table includes tens of thousands of clones, roughly 84% detected once. This chain joins TRBV2 and TRBJ1-4, with D uncertain. The TCR was taken from a human donor with chronic lymphocytic leukemia. The source was PBMCs, collected before ibrutinib treatment. The CDR3 protein is CASIIGRLNEKLFF. CDR3 sequence (DNA): TGTGCCAGCATTATTGGCAGACTCAATGAAAAACTGTTTTTT.